These T cell receptor beta chains were read from a single sample in a study of CD8 T cells in ankylosing spondylitis. Each CDR3 protein gets one entry after TCRdb re-called the 5' RACE reads with MiXCR. The table lists more than 650,000 distinct CDR3 sequences, 12% of them singletons, with more than 0.5% in the top ten. The sequenced sample consisted of blood, either unsorted or a sorted T cell fraction (not recorded which). The receptors were sampled from a male donor with ankylosing spondylitis. Each CDR3 is given without its conserved first and last residue. The D gene is left open where the match is weak.

length	D	V	CDR3
11	.	TRBV12-3/TRBV12-4	ASSPGNRAEAF
14	TRBD2	TRBV7-2	ASSSRGETNYNEQF
11	.	TRBV5-1	ASGGQNTGELF
15	.	TRBV5-6	ASSSMKRGAVDTEAF
12	TRBD1	TRBV18	ASADRASTDTQY
13	TRBD1	TRBV20-1	SALGQGAGLGGYT
13	.	TRBV4-1	ASSQDLGSSYGYT
18	.	TRBV11-2	ASSSPGGSSVKSSYNEQF
14	.	TRBV21-1	ASTQGTVGHTGELF
12	.	TRBV12-3/TRBV12-4	ASGSGFSGNTIY
13	TRBD2	TRBV10-1	ASSGLAGYTGELF
12	.	TRBV20-1	SATPGRGQETQY
14	TRBD1	TRBV6-2/TRBV6-3	ASSYAGGQVPYEQY
12	.	TRBV6-1	ASRDSRSGNTIY
13	.	TRBV7-9	ASSRREALQETQY
12	TRBD1	TRBV29-1	SVAGARGLDEAF
13	TRBD2	TRBV5-1	ASSRGGPGGHEQF
14	TRBD2	TRBV20-1	SASRREGPLYNEQF
12	TRBD1	TRBV20-1	SAADRGLGTEAF
12	.	TRBV29-1	SVEGGIGGNEQF
10	.	TRBV20-1	SARDGRVGAF
14	TRBD1	TRBV6-1	ASSRLRQGTDTEAF
12	.	TRBV5-6	ASSLDQGNYEQN
16	.	TRBV6-5	ASSSSTSGRPTYNEQF
14	TRBD1	TRBV10-3	AIRPGQGGSNYGYT
13	TRBD2	TRBV20-1	SARDSRGADYEQY
15	.	TRBV7-9	ASSFRVLMSLNYGYT
12	.	TRBV10-3	ASYLGEGGTEAF
13	TRBD1	TRBV7-6	ASSQNRDRVYEQY
10	.	TRBV20-1	SAFGPRETQY
18	.	TRBV7-8	ASSSGPLGLLLPSYNEQF
10	TRBD1	TRBV7-9	AGTGRNNEQF
13	.	TRBV27	ASSFAGPGANVLT
11	.	TRBV20-1	SAREGANQPQH
12	.	TRBV20-1	SARGIQLNQPQH
11	.	TRBV20-1	SARDPLRNEQF
12	.	TRBV10-2	ASVPGSSNSPLH
14	TRBD1	TRBV5-5	ASNLPGQGDTGELF
14	TRBD2	TRBV10-2	ASSSMAGGWVDEQF
13	TRBD1	TRBV29-1	SVSAGTGGSYEQY
11	.	TRBV20-1	SARGQNTGELF
9	TRBD2	TRBV29-1	SVGDYYEQY
16	TRBD2	TRBV11-2	ASSLSMAGVPPGDTQY
12	.	TRBV7-2	ASSLVQGSSPLH
12	TRBD1	TRBV4-3	ASSRDSRGYGYT
11	TRBD1	TRBV20-1	SATGQGGSPLH
10	.	TRBV2	ASRADGYEQY
13	TRBD2	TRBV20-1	SARDRGEGTDTQY
10	.	TRBV2	ASSEWQPRRY